These 10 T cell receptor beta chains originate from one sample sequenced in a study of post-analysis software for immune sequencing data. Unique molecular identifiers were carried by the TCR beta cDNA libraries. One entry per CDR3 protein, called by TCRdb with MiXCR from the PCR reads. The table includes around 440,000 distinct CDR3 sequences, around 40% detected once. Study-wide results and limits: TRBV segments more frequent in patients than in controls numbered roughly 5 and included TRBV5-6, TRBV5-1 and TRBV20-1.

For these receptors, no antigen is known. Sequencing input: blood. The origin of the receptors is a girl aged 10 to 17 with multiple sclerosis.

The chain uses TRBV6-1 and TRBJ2-7; D is unresolved. Trimming cost V 2 bases and J 2 bases, with 10 bases left between them. The CDR3 loop spans 14 amino acids. Germline CDR1 and CDR2: MNHNS and SASEGT. CDR3 loop: CASSEFTGTYEQYF. In DNA form, the CDR3 reads TGTGCCAGCAGTGAATTTACGGGTACCTACGAGCAGTACTTC.

The chain recombines TRBV27 with TRBJ2-5; no definite D call. The J call may be incorrect, as the DNA end agrees better with TRBJ2-7. The CDR3 is made up of 15 amino acids. Per the germline V gene, CDR1 is MNHEY and CDR2 is SMNVEV (reference sequence). The CDR3 loop is CASRTSREYSYEQYF. The CDR3 DNA follows: TGTGCCAGCAGAACATCCCGAGAGTATAGCTACGAGCAGTACTTC.

The V call is TRBV7-9, the J call TRBJ2-5; D might be TRBD1 (5 bases). The closer fit of TRBJ2-7 to the DNA end suggests the J call may be wrong. The CDR3 is 15 residues long. CDR1 SEHNR and CDR2 FQNEAQ come from the germline V gene (reference sequence). The CDR3 is CASSSQGRKGYEQYF. The CDR3 coding sequence is TGTGCCAGCAGCTCCCAAGGGCGCAAGGGGTACGAGCAGTACTTC.

This clonotype has a single count. V and J are TRBV28 and TRBJ2-2; D perhaps matches TRBD1 (6 bases). Between the trimmed V and J ends, which lost 5 bases and 3 bases, there was a span of 16 bases. CDR1 MDHEN and CDR2 SYDVKM come from the germline V gene. The length of the CDR3 is 16 residues. DNA of the CDR3: TGTGCCAGCAGTACGCACAGGGCCGGCTACACCGGGGAGCTGTTTTTT. As protein: CASSTHRAGYTGELFF.

The rearrangement uses TRBV20-1 and TRBJ2-1, with D perhaps TRBD2 (5 bases). There are 15 residues in the CDR3. Germline V gene sequence: CDR1 DFQATT, CDR2 SNEGSKA (reference sequence). With 0 bases removed from V and 3 bases from J, the gap between germline ends came to 12 bases. The CDR3 DNA reads TGCAGTGCTAGAGATCCACGGGATTACTACAATGAGCAGTTCTTC. Its translation is CSARDPRDYYNEQFF.

This clonotype turned up a few times. The chain has TRBV7-9 and TRBJ2-6; D uncertain. V was cut by 7 bases and J by 4 bases, with 11 bases left in between. This CDR3 comprises 14 residues. CDR1 SEHNR and CDR2 FQNEAQ come from the germline V gene (reference sequence). CDR3 coding DNA: TGTGCCAGCAACCTATTCCAGGGGGCCAACGTCCTGACTTTC. It translates to CASNLFQGANVLTF.

This clonotype was detected only a few times. The junction and the germline gene differ at one end; a read error may be behind it. The V gene is TRBV12-3 or TRBV12-4, the J gene TRBJ2-1; D unclear. The CDR3 is made up of 13 amino acids. The CDR3 nucleotides read TGTGCCAGCAGCCGGATCTCCTACAATGGGCAGTTCTTC. This codes for CASSRISYNGQFF.

This clonotype was seen a handful of times. This chain connects TRBV6-5 to TRBJ2-5; D is perhaps TRBD2 (6 bases). Trimming removed 1 base at V and 2 bases at J, with 20 bases between. Germline assignment: CDR1 MNHEY and CDR2 SVGAGI. The CDR3 totals 18 residues. For the CDR3, the DNA is TGTGCCAGCAGTTACTTACCAGGTCGTGGGGCGGGGCAAGAGACCCAGTACTTC. This codes for CASSYLPGRGAGQETQYF.

This clonotype has ten or more counts. Here the CDR3 reads CASSLDTGTGNEQFF. For the CDR3, the DNA is TGTGCCAGCAGCTTAGATACCGGGACAGGGAATGAGCAGTTCTTC. The chain employs TRBV7-9 and TRBJ2-1; 9 bases line up with TRBD1. Looked up from germline, CDR1 is SEHNR and CDR2 is FQNEAQ (reference sequence). V lost 1 base, J lost 7 bases, and 5 bases stayed unmatched. There are 15 residues in the CDR3.

This clonotype showed up many times. The V and J genes are TRBV12-3 or TRBV12-4 and TRBJ2-7; 10 bases are a match to TRBD2. Unmatched junction bases numbered 8, after V lost 6 bases and J lost 3 bases. The CDR3 runs 15 residues. CDR3 in amino acids: CASSSTSGKIYEQYF. In DNA form, the CDR3 reads TGTGCCAGCAGCAGTACTAGCGGGAAGATCTACGAGCAGTACTTC.